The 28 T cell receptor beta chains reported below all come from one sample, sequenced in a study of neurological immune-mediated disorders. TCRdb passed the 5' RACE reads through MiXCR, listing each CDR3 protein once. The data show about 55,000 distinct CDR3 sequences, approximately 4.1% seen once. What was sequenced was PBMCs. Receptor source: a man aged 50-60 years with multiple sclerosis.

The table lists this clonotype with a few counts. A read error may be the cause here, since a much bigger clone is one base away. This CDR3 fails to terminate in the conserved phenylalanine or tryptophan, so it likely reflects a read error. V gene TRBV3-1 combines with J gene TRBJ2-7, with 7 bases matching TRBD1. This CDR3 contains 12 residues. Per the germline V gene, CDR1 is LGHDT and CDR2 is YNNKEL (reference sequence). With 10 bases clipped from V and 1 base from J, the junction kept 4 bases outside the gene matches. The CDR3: CATGQLSYEQYI. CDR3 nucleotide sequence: TGTGCCACGGGACAGCTGTCCTACGAGCAGTACATC.

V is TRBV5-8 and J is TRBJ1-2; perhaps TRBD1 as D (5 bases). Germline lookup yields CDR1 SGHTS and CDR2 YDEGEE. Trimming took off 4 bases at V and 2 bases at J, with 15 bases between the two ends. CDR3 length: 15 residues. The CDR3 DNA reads TGTGCCAGCAGCCCTCCCCCGGGGGAGAACTATGGCTACACCTTC. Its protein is CASSPPPGENYGYTF.

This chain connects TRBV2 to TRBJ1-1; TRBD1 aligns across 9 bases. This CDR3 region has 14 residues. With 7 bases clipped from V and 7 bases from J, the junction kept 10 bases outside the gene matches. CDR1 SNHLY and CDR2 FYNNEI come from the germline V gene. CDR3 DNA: TGTGCCAGCAAAGGACAGGGGCGCGGGGATGAAGCTTTCTTT. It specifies CASKGQGRGDEAFF.

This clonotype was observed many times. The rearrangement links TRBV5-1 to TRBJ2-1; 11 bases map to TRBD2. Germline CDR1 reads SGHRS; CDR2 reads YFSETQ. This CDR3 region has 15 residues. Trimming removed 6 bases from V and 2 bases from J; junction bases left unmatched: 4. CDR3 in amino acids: CASNLAGGAYNEQFF. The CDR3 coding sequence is TGCGCCAGCAATCTAGCGGGGGGCGCCTACAATGAGCAGTTCTTC.

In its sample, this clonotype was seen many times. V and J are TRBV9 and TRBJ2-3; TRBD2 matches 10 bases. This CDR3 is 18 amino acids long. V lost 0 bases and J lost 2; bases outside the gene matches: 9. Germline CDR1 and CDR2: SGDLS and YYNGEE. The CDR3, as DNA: TGTGCCAGCAGCGTAGCGAGCGGGGGGGCCCTGATCACAGATACGCAGTATTTT. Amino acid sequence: CASSVASGGALITDTQYF.

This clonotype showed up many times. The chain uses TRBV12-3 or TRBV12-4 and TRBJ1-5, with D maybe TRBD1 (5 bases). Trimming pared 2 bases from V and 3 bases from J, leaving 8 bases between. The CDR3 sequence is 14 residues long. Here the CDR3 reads CASSLLGPNQPQHF. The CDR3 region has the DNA TGTGCCAGCAGTTTATTGGGACCCAATCAGCCCCAGCATTTT.

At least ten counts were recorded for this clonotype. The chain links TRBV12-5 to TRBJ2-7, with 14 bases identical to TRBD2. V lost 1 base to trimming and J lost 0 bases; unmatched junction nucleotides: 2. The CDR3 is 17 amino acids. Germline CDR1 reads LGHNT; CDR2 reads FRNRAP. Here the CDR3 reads CASGLGTSGGSSYEQYF. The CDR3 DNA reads TGTGCTAGTGGTTTGGGGACTAGCGGGGGGAGCTCCTACGAGCAGTACTTC.

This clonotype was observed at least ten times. The CDR3 bases are TGCAGCGCCTGGGACAGAGCCTCTGGAAACACCATATATTTT. Its protein is CSAWDRASGNTIYF. The chain is built from TRBV29-1 and TRBJ1-3, with TRBD1 matching over 7 bases. V lost 7 bases and J lost 0; bases outside the gene matches: 6. Germline V CDR1 and CDR2: SQVTM, ANQGSEA. The CDR3 extends over 14 amino acids.

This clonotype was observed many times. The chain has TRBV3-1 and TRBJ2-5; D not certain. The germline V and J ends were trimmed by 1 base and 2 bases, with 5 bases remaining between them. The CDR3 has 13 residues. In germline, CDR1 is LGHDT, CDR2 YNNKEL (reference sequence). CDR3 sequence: CASSQGLQETQYF. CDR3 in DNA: TGTGCCAGCAGCCAAGGGCTTCAAGAGACCCAGTACTTC.

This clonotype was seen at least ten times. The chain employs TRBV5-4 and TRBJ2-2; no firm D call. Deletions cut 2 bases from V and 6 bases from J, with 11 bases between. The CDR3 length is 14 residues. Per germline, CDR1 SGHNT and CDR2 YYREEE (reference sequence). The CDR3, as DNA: TGTGCCAGCAGCTTCGGAGCTGCTGCCGGGGAGCTGTTTTTT. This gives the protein CASSFGAAAGELFF.

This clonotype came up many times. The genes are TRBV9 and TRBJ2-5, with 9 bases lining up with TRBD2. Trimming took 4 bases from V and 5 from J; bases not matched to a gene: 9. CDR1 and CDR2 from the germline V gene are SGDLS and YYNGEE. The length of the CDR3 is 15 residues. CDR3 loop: CASSSMAGGMETQYF. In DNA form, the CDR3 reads TGTGCCAGCAGCTCCATGGCGGGGGGGATGGAGACCCAGTACTTC.

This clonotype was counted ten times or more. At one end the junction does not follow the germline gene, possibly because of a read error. In DNA, the CDR3 is TGTGCCAGCAGCGTAGCGGGGACCTACAATGAGCAGTTCTTC. Translation: CASSVAGTYNEQFF. The chain has TRBV7-6 and TRBJ2-1, with 8 positions matching TRBD2. The CDR3 runs to 14 residues. Germline loops: CDR1 SGHVS, CDR2 FNYEAQ.

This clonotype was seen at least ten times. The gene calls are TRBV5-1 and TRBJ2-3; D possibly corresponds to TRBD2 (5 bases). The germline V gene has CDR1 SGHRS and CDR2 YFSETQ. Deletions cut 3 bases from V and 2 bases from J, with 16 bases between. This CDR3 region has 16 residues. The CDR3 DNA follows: TGCGCCAGCAGCTGGGCGATGGCAGGACTCACAGATACGCAGTATTTT. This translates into CASSWAMAGLTDTQYF.

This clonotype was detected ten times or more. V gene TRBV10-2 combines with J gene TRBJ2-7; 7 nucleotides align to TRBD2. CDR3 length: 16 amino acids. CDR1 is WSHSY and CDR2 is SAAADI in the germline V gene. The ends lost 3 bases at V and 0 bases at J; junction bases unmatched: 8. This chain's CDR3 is CASSDAPAGFSYEQYF. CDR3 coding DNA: TGCGCCAGCAGTGACGCCCCAGCGGGATTCTCCTACGAGCAGTACTTC.

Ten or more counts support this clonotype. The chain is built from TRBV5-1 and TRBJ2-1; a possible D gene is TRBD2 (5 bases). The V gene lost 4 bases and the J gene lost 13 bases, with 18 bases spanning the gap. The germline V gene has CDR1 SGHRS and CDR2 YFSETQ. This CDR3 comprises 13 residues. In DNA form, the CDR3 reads TGCGCCAGCAGCCCCAACCCGGACTGGCAACAGTTCTTC. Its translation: CASSPNPDWQQFF.

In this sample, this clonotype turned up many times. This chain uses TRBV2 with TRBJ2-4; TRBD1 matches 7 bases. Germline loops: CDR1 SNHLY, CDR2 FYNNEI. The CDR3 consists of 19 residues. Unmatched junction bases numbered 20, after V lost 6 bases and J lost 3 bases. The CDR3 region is CASSRASGRGGLVKNIQYF. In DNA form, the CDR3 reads TGTGCCAGCAGCCGCGCTAGTGGGAGAGGGGGCTTGGTCAAAAACATTCAGTACTTC. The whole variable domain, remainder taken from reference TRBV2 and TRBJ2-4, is EPEVTQTPSHQVTQMGQEVILRCVPISNHLYFYWYRQILGQKVEFLVSFYNNEISEKSEIFDDQFSVERPDGSNFTLKIRSTKLEDSAMYFCASSRASGRGGLVKNIQYFGAGTRLSVL.

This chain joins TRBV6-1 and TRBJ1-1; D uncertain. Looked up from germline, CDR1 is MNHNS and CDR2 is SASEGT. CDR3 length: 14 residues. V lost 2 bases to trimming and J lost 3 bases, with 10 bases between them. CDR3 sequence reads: CASSEIYDYTEAFF. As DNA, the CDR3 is TGTGCCAGCAGTGAAATCTACGATTACACTGAAGCTTTCTTT.

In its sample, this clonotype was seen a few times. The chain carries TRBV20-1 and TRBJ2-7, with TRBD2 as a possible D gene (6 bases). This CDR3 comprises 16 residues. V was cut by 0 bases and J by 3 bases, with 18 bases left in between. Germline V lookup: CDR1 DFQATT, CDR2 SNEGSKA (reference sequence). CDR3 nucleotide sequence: TGCAGTGCTAGAGATCATGGGGCTAGCGCCTACTACGAGCAGTACTTC. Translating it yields CSARDHGASAYYEQYF.

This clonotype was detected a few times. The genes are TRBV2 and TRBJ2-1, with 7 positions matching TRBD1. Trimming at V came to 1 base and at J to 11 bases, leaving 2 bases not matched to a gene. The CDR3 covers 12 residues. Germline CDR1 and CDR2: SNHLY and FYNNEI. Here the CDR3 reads CASSEGTGKQFF. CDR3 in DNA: TGTGCCAGCAGTGAAGGGACAGGAAAGCAGTTCTTC.

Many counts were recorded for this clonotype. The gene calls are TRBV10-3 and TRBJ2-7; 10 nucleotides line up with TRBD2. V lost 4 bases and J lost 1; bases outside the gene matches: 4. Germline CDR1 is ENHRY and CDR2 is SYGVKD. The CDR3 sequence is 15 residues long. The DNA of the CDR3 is TGTGCCATCAGTGGGACTAGCGGACATTCCTACGAGCAGTACTTC. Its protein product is CAISGTSGHSYEQYF.

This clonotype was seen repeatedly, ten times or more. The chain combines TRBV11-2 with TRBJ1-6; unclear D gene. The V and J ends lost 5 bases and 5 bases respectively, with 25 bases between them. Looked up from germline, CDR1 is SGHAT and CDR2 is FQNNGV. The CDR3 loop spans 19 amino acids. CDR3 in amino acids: CASSPLRRGGGGHNSPLHF. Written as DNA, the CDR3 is TGTGCCAGCAGCCCCCTCCGTCGGGGAGGAGGTGGTCATAATTCACCCCTCCACTTT.

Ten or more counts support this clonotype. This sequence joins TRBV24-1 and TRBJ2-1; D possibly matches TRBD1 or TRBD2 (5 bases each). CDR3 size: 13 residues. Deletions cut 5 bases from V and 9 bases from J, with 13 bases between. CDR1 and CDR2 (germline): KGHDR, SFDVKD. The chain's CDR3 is CATSVGGVGEQFF. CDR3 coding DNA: TGTGCCACCAGTGTTGGGGGTGTCGGTGAGCAGTTCTTC.

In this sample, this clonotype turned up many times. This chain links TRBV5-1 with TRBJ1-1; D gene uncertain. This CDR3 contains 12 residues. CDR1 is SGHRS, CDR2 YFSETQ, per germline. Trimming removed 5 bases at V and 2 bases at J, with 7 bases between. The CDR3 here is CASRLENTEAFF. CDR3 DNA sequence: TGCGCCAGCAGACTTGAAAACACTGAAGCTTTCTTT. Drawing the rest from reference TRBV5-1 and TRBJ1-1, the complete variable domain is KAGVTQTPRYLIKTRGQQVTLSCSPISGHRSVSWYQQTPGQGLQFLFEYFSETQRNKGNFPGRFSGRQFSNSRSEMNVSTLELGDSALYLCASRLENTEAFFGQGTRLTVV.

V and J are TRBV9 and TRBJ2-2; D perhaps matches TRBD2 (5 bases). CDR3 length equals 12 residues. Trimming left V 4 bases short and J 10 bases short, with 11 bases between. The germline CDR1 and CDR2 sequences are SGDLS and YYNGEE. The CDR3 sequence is CASSPSGLELFF. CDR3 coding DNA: TGTGCCAGCAGCCCCTCGGGATTGGAGCTGTTTTTT. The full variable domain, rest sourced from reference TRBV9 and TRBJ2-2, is DSGVTQTPKHLITATGQRVTLRCSPRSGDLSVYWYQQSLDQGLQFLIQYYNGEERAKGNILERFSAQQFPDLHSELNLSSLELGDSALYFCASSPSGLELFFGEGSRLTVL.

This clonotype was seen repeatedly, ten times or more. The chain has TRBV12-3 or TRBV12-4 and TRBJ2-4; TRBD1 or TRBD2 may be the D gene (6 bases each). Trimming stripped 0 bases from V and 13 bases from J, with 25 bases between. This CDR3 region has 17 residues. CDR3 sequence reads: CASSLARGAPVEGLQYF. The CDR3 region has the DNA TGTGCCAGCAGTTTAGCGAGGGGGGCCCCGGTAGAAGGCCTCCAGTACTTC.

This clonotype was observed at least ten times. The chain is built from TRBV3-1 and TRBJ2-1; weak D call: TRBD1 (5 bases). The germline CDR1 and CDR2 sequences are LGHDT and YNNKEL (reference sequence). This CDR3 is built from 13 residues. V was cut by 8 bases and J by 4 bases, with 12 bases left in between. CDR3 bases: TGTGCCAGCCGCGAAAGGGGTTACAATGAGCAGTTCTTC. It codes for CASRERGYNEQFF.

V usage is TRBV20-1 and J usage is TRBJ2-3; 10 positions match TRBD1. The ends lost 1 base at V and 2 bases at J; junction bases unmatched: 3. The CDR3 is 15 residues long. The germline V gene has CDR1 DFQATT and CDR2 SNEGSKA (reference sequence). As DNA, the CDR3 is TGCAGTGCTAGAGGGACAGGGGGAACCACAGATACGCAGTATTTT. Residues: CSARGTGGTTDTQYF.

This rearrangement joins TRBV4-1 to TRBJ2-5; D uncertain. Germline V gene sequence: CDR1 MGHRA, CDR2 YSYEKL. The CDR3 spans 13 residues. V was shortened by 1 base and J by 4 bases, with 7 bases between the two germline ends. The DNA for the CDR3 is TGCGCCAGCAGCCAAGTCCACGTAGAGACCCAGTACTTC. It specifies CASSQVHVETQYF.